Below, 21 T cell receptor beta chains from the same sample are listed, as sequenced in a study of Ad26.COV2.S vaccination and SARS-CoV-2 variants. TCRdb keeps only in-frame clones here, not all; method: immunoSEQ multiplex PCR. Among 320,000 or so clones listed, approximately 87% were seen once. Treatment in this sample: some 20 received Ad26.COV2.S at low or high dose, single or two shots; 5 received placebo; per-sample allocation not given. Samples analyzed were those drawn on day 63 after the first vaccine or placebo injection. The sample in question was peripheral blood, obtained in a trial of Ad26.COV2.S vaccine versus placebo. The origin of the receptors is a person between 18 and 60 years old who received the Ad26.COV2.S COVID-19 vaccine or a placebo.

This clone came up a few times. This chain connects TRBV2 to TRBJ1-1, with 7 bases aligning to TRBD1. This CDR3 has 16 residues. Unmatched junction bases numbered 7, after V lost 3 bases and J lost 0 bases. The germline CDR1 and CDR2 sequences are SNHLY and FYNNEI. CDR3 coding DNA: TGTGCCAGCAGTGACGGGTGGACAGGTCTGAACACTGAAGCTTTCTTT. Translating gives CASSDGWTGLNTEAFF.

The chain links TRBV9 to TRBJ2-3, with D possibly TRBD2 on 6 matching bases. The germline CDR1 and CDR2 sequences are SGDLS and YYNGEE. Trimming took off 4 bases at V and 5 bases at J, with 17 bases between the two ends. The CDR3 has 15 amino acids. The CDR3 is CASSPGLIGGDTQYF. The CDR3 region has the DNA TGTGCCAGCAGCCCGGGACTGATCGGGGGAGATACGCAGTATTTT.

The chain is built from TRBV2 and TRBJ1-2, with 7 bases matching TRBD1. Per the germline V gene, CDR1 is SNHLY and CDR2 is FYNNEI. The CDR3 totals 14 residues. With 3 bases clipped from V and 2 bases from J, the junction kept 3 bases outside the gene matches. Here the CDR3 reads CASSDDRVNYGYTF. CDR3 in DNA: TGTGCCAGCAGTGACGACAGGGTCAACTATGGCTACACCTTC. The variable domain in full, completed from reference TRBV2 and TRBJ1-2, reads EPEVTQTPSHQVTQMGQEVILRCVPISNHLYFYWYRQILGQKVEFLVSFYNNEISEKSEIFDDQFSVERPDGSNFTLKIRSTKLEDSAMYFCASSDDRVNYGYTFGSGTRLTVV.

The chain couples TRBV6-1 to TRBJ2-5; 7 bases line up with TRBD2. The CDR3 is made up of 14 amino acids. Germline V lookup: CDR1 MNHNS, CDR2 SASEGT. V was clipped by 2 bases and J by 6 bases; unmatched bases: 6. The CDR3, as DNA: TGTGCCAGCAGTGAAACCTCCGGGGGGAAGACCCAGTACTTC. Protein: CASSETSGGKTQYF.

The genes are TRBV5-8 and TRBJ2-5; no definite D call. The CDR3 contains 14 residues. Trimming shortened V by 7 bases and J by 1 base, and 14 bases separated the two germline ends. The germline gives CDR1 SGHTS, CDR2 YDEGEE. The CDR3 nucleotides read TGTGCCAGCCGAGGACCCCAACCCCAAGAGACCCAGTACTTC. Its translation: CASRGPQPQETQYF.

The J gene is TRBJ1-2, the V gene TRBV30, with 7 bases aligning to TRBD1. V was clipped by 7 bases and J by 4 bases; unmatched bases: 3. CDR3 length: 11 residues. The germline gives CDR1 GTSNPN, CDR2 SVGIG (reference sequence). The chain's CDR3 is CASRTGYGYTF. In DNA, the CDR3 is TGTGCCTCACGGACAGGCTATGGCTACACCTTC. The full variable domain, rest sourced from reference TRBV30 and TRBJ1-2, is SQTIHQWPATLVQPVGSPLSLECTVEGTSNPNLYWYRQAAGRGLQLLFYSVGIGQISSEVPQNLSASRPQDRQFILSSKKLLLSDSGFYLCASRTGYGYTFGSGTRLTVV.

Only one count was recorded for this clone. J is TRBJ1-4 and V is TRBV6-5, with D tentatively TRBD1 (5 bases). Germline CDR1 MNHEY, CDR2 SVGAGI. CDR3 length equals 16 residues. The V gene lost 0 bases and the J gene lost 8 bases, with 16 bases spanning the gap. In DNA form, the CDR3 reads TGTGCCAGCAGTTACTCAGGGAGGGGTTTGGCGGAAAAACTGTTTTTT. Protein: CASSYSGRGLAEKLFF.

In nucleotides, the CDR3 is TGTGCCAGTAGATCCCCCGGGACAACTAAGAACACTGAAGCTTTCTTT. This sequence encodes CASRSPGTTKNTEAFF. This chain links TRBV19 with TRBJ1-1, with TRBD1 as a possible D gene (6 bases). The CDR3 sequence is 16 residues long. V was cut by 6 bases and J by 1 base, with 18 bases left in between. CDR1 is LNHDA, CDR2 SQIVND, per germline (reference sequence).

V gene TRBV7-9 combines with J gene TRBJ1-4; weak D call: TRBD1 (6 bases). The V end lost 5 bases, the J end lost 13 bases, and 23 bases lay between the germline ends. The germline V gene has CDR1 SEHNR and CDR2 FQNEAQ (reference sequence). The CDR3 is 15 amino acids. CDR3 in amino acids: CASSRGGPLPSGLFF. CDR3 nucleotides: TGTGCCAGCAGCCGCGGGGGGCCCTTGCCGTCGGGACTGTTTTTT. The variable domain in full, completed from reference TRBV7-9 and TRBJ1-4, reads DTGVSQNPRHKITKRGQNVTFRCDPISEHNRLYWYRQTLGQGPEFLTYFQNEAQLEKSRLLSDRFSAERPKGSFSTLEIQRTEQGDSAMYLCASSRGGPLPSGLFFGSGTQLSVL.

This chain links TRBV4-1 with TRBJ2-3, with D perhaps matching TRBD2 (6 bases). Trimming took 2 bases from V and 5 from J, leaving 11 bases between them. CDR3 length equals 14 residues. Germline V lookup: CDR1 MGHRA, CDR2 YSYEKL. The CDR3 spells CASSQRLGEDTQYF. The DNA of the CDR3 is TGCGCCAGCAGCCAACGACTAGGGGAAGATACGCAGTATTTT.

V and J are TRBV30 and TRBJ1-1, with no clear D. The V gene lost 0 bases and the J gene lost 0 bases, with 11 bases spanning the gap. This CDR3 has 15 amino acids. CDR1 and CDR2 from the germline V gene are GTSNPN and SVGIG (reference sequence). The CDR3 here is CAWSVQLVLNTEAFF. CDR3 DNA: TGTGCCTGGAGTGTACAACTGGTGTTGAACACTGAAGCTTTCTTT.

The V call is TRBV18, the J call TRBJ1-6, with D possibly matching TRBD1 (6 bases). This CDR3 region has 17 residues. The germline V and J ends were trimmed by 5 bases and 8 bases, with 22 bases remaining between them. The germline gives CDR1 KGHSH, CDR2 LQKENI. CDR3 sequence reads: CASSNYRGRVRDSPLHF. The CDR3 DNA is TGTGCCAGCTCAAATTACCGGGGGCGAGTACGGGATTCACCCCTCCACTTT.

The CDR3 protein is CASSHTSGLTGELFF. CDR3 coding DNA: TGTGCCAGCAGCCACACCTCGGGCCTAACCGGGGAGCTGTTTTTT. The chain couples TRBV3-1 (or the pseudogene TRBV3-2) to TRBJ2-2, with D hard to call. The CDR3 extends over 15 amino acids. CDR1 is LGHDT and CDR2 is YNNKEL in the germline V gene (reference sequence). V lost 3 bases to trimming and J lost 5 bases, with 13 bases between them.

This clone showed up just a few times. The CDR3 reads CAWSIRDTIYF. CDR3 DNA: TGTGCCTGGAGTATCCGGGACACCATATATTTT. V gene TRBV30 combines with J gene TRBJ1-3; D remains ambiguous. The CDR3 extends over 11 amino acids. With 2 bases removed from V and 8 bases from J, the gap between germline ends came to 7 bases. CDR1 and CDR2 (germline): GTSNPN, SVGIG (reference sequence).

This clone has just one count. CDR3 region: CASSFVNRGPQETQYF. For the CDR3, the DNA is TGTGCCAGCAGCTTCGTCAACAGGGGACCCCAAGAGACCCAGTACTTC. The gene calls are TRBV3-1 (or the pseudogene TRBV3-2) and TRBJ2-5; TRBD1 matches at 7 bases. V gave up 5 bases and J gave up 1 base; unmatched junction bases: 10. This CDR3 has 16 amino acids. Germline V CDR1 and CDR2: LGHDT, YNNKEL (reference sequence).

V usage is TRBV6-5 and J usage is TRBJ1-3, with TRBD1 as a possible D gene (6 bases). The CDR3 length is 15 residues. The V end lost 7 bases, the J end lost 2 bases, and 15 bases lay between the germline ends. Germline-derived CDR1 and CDR2 are MNHEY and SVGAGI. CDR3: CASKTQGLPGNTIYF. CDR3 DNA sequence: TGTGCCAGCAAAACACAGGGACTACCTGGAAACACCATATATTTT.

The V and J genes are TRBV7-2 and TRBJ2-5; D not resolved. Trimming cost V 2 bases and J 4 bases, with 8 bases left between them. The CDR3 extends over 13 amino acids. Germline CDR1 SGHTA, CDR2 FQGNSA. In nucleotides, the CDR3 is TGTGCCAGCAGCTTAAGCCCGCTAGAGACCCAGTACTTC. It specifies CASSLSPLETQYF.

On this clone itself: The same CDR3 is also encoded by other DNA sequences in this sample. The V call is TRBV4-3, the J call TRBJ1-1; D is uncertain. CDR1 is LGHNA and CDR2 is YSLEER in the germline V gene. This CDR3 region has 12 residues. V lost 1 base, J lost 5 bases, and 5 bases lay in between. The CDR3 protein is CASSQGRTEAFF. The CDR3 nucleotides are TGCGCCAGCAGCCAAGGGAGGACTGAAGCTTTCTTT.

This chain uses TRBV6-1 with TRBJ2-3, with D unresolved. From germline, CDR1 is MNHNS and CDR2 SASEGT. The CDR3 length is 17 residues. The ends were cut back, 4 bases at V and 5 bases at J, with 22 bases in the middle. The DNA of the CDR3 is TGTGCCAGCAGTGGGGCCGGCTTTTCGCTAGACGGAGATACGCAGTATTTT. Protein: CASSGAGFSLDGDTQYF.

The V and J genes are TRBV6-6 and TRBJ2-5, with a possible D match to TRBD1 (7 bases). Between the trimmed V and J ends, which lost 0 bases and 4 bases, there was a span of 15 bases. This CDR3 comprises 16 residues. Germline V gene sequence: CDR1 MNHNY, CDR2 SVGAGI (reference sequence). CDR3 in amino acids: CASSYSKRQGGETQYF. DNA of the CDR3: TGTGCCAGCAGTTACTCGAAGAGACAGGGAGGAGAGACCCAGTACTTC.

The count of this clone is one. This chain connects TRBV7-8 to TRBJ2-3, with 7 bases lining up with TRBD2. This CDR3 is 14 amino acids long. Germline assignment: CDR1 SGHVS and CDR2 FQNEAQ. The junction had 6 bases not matched to a gene; V was cut back by 5 bases and J by 4 bases. The CDR3 DNA is TGTGCCAGCAGCATCGGACTAGATGCAGATACGCAGTATTTT. Protein sequence: CASSIGLDADTQYF.